The present entry profiles one TCR beta chain with its context. Its cognate antigen is unknown. This sample was included in a study of identical twins. Study-level findings and limits: In cord blood, abundant beta clonotypes had fewer insertions; memory showed no trend. Some out-of-frame alpha sequences were shared by twins, and these showed excess low generation probability.

Germline CDR1 DFQATT, CDR2 SNEGSKA (reference sequence). The CDR3 loop spans 12 amino acids. The V gene lost 4 bases and the J gene lost 4 bases, with 11 bases spanning the gap. Each cDNA held unique molecular identifiers, and template switching gave it a universal primer site. One entry per CDR3 protein results from TCRdb running MiXCR on the 5' RACE reads. The top ten clones hold less than 15% of a sample with about 450,000 distinct CDR3 sequences, about 18% of them seen once. Sequencing was performed on naive T cells sorted from blood. This chain uses TRBV20-1 with TRBJ2-7, with D possibly matching TRBD2 (6 bases). The origin of this receptor is a man in his fifties or sixties in good health. CDR3 region: CSAMGEAYEQYF. DNA of the CDR3: TGCAGTGCTATGGGGGAGGCTTACGAGCAGTACTTC.